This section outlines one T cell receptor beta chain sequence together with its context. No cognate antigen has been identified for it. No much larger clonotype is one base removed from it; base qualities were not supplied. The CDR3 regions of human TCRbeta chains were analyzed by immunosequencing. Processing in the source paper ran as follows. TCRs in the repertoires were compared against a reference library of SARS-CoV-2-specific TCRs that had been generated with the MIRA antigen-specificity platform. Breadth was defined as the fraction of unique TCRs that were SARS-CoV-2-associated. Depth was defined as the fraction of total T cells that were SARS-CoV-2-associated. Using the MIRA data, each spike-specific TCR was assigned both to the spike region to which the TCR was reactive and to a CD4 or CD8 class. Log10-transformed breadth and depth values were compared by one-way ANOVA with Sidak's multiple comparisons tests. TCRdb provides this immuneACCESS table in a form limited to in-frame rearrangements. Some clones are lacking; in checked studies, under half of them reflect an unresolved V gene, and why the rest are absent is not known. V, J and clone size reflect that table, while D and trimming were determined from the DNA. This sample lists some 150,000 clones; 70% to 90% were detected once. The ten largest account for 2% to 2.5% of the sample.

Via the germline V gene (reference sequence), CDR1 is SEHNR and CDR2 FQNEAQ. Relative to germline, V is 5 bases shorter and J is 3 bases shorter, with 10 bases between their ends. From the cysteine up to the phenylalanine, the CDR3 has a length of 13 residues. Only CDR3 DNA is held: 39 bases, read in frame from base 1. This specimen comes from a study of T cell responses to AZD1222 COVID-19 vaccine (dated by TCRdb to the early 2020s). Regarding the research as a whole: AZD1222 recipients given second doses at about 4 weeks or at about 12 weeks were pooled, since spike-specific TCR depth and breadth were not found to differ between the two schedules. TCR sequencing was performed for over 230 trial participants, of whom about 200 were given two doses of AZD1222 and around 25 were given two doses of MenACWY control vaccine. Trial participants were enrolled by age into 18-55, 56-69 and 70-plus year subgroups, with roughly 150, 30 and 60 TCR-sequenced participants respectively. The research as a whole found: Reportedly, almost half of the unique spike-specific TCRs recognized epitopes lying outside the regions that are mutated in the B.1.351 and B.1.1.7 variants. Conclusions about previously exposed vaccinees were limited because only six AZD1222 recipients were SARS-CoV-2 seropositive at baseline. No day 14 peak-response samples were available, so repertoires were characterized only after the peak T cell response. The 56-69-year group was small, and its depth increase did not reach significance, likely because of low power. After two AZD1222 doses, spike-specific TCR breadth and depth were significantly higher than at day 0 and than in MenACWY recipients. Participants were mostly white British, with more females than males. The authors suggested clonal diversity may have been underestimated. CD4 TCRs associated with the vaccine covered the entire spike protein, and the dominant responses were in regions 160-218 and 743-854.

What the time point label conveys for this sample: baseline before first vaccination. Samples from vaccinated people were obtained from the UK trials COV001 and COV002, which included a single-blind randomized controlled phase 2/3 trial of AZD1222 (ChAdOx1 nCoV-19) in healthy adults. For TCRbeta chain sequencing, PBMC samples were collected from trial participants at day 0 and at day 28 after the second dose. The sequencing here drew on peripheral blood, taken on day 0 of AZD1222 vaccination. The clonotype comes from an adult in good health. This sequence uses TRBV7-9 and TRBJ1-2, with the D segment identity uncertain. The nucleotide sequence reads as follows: TGTGCCAGCAGCCCAACGAGGGACTATGGCTACACCTTC. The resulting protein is CASSPTRDYGYTF. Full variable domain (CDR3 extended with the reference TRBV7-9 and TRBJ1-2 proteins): DTGVSQNPRHKITKRGQNVTFRCDPISEHNRLYWYRQTLGQGPEFLTYFQNEAQLEKSRLLSDRFSAERPKGSFSTLEIQRTEQGDSAMYLCASSPTRDYGYTFGSGTRLTVV.